This entry concerns a single T cell receptor beta chain. The data were taken from a study of T-cell reconstitution after alpha-beta-depleted transplantation in children. Construction of the TCRbeta library involved unique molecular identifiers. TCRdb recomputed calls from the PCR reads with MiXCR, one row per CDR3 protein. The table has 350,000 to 400,000 distinct CDR3 sequences, around 21% seen once. This TCR was sampled from a human donor who donated a stem cell graft to a child with acute myeloid leukemia. The source material was PBMCs from the stem cell graft donor, sampled from the stem cell graft.

The CDR3 region is CASSQGAGGHINEQYF. In DNA form, the CDR3 reads TGTGCCAGCAGCCAAGGGGCGGGAGGGCACATCAACGAGCAGTACTTC. V gene TRBV4-2 combines with J gene TRBJ2-7, with 9 bases that match TRBD2. Germline trimming cut 1 base from V and 5 bases from J; bases unmatched to any gene: 9. This CDR3 comprises 16 residues. The V gene's germline CDR1 is LGHNA and CDR2 YNFKEQ.